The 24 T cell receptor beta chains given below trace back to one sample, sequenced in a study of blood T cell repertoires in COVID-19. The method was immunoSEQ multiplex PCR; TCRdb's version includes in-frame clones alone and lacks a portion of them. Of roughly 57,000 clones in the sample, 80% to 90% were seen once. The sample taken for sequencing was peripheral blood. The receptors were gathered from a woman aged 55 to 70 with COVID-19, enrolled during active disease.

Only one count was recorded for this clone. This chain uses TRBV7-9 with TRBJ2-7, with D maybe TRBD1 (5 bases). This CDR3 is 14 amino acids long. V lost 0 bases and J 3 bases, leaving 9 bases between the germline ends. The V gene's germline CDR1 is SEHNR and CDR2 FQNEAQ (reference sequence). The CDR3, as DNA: TGTGCCAGCAGCTTAGCCAGGGTCGACTACGAGCAGTACTTC. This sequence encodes CASSLARVDYEQYF.

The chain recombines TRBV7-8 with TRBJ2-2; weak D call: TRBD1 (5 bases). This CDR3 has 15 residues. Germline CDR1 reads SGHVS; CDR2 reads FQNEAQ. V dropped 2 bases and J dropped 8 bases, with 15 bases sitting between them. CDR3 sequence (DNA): TGTGCCAGCAGCTTACTGACCACTGGGGCGGGGGAGCTGTTTTTT. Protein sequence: CASSLLTTGAGELFF.

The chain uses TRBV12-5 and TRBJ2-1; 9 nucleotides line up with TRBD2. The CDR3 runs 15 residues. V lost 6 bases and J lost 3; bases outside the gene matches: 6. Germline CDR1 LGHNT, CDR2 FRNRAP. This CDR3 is CASGPGTSFYNEQFF. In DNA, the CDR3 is TGTGCTAGTGGACCCGGGACTAGCTTCTACAATGAGCAGTTCTTC.

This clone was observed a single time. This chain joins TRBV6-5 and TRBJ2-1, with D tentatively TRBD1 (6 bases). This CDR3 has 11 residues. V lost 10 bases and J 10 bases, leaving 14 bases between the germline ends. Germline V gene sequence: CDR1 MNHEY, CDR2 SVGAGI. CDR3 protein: CATQLQGEQFF. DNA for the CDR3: TGTGCCACCCAGTTACAGGGAGAGCAGTTCTTC.

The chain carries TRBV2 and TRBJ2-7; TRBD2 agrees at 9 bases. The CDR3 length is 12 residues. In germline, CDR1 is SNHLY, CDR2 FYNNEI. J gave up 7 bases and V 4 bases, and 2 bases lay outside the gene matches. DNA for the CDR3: TGTGCCAGCAGTGCTAGCGGGAATGAGCAGTACTTC. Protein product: CASSASGNEQYF. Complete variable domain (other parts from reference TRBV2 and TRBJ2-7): EPEVTQTPSHQVTQMGQEVILRCVPISNHLYFYWYRQILGQKVEFLVSFYNNEISEKSEIFDDQFSVERPDGSNFTLKIRSTKLEDSAMYFCASSASGNEQYFGPGTRLTVT.

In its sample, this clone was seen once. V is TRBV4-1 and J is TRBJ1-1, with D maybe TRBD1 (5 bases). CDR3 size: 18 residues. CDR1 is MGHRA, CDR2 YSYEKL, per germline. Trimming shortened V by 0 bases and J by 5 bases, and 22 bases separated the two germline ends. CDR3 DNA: TGCGCCAGCAGCCAAGATGGGGCCCAGGTCGGGAGGGGAACTGAAGCTTTCTTT. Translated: CASSQDGAQVGRGTEAFF.

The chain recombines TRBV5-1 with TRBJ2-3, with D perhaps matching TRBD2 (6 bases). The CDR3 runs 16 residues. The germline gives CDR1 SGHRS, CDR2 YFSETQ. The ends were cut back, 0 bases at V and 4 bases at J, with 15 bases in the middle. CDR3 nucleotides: TGCGCCAGCAGCTTGGCCACGGCGGGATGGGCAGATACGCAGTATTTT. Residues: CASSLATAGWADTQYF.

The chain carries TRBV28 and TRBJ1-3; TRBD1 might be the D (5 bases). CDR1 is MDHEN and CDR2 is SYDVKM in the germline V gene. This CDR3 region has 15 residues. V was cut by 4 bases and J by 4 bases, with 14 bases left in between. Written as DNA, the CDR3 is TGTGCCAGCAGTTCGGCAGGGTTGCAAGGAAACACCATATATTTT. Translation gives CASSSAGLQGNTIYF.

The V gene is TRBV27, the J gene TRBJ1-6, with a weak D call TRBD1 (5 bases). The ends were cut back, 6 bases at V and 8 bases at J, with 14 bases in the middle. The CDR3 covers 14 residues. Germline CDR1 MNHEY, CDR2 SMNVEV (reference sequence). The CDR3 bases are TGTGCCAGCAGCCGGATCGGGGGAGATTCACCCCTCCACTTT. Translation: CASSRIGGDSPLHF.

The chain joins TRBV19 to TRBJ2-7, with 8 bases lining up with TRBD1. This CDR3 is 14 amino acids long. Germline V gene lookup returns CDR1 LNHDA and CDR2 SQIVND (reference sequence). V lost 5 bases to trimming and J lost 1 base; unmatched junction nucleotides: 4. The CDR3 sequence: CASSRDRFSYEQYF. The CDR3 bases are TGTGCCAGTAGTCGGGACAGGTTTTCCTACGAGCAGTACTTC.

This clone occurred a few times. The CDR3 here is CASSRTSGAGNTGELFF. In DNA, the CDR3 is TGTGCCAGCAGTCGGACTAGCGGGGCAGGGAACACCGGGGAGCTGTTTTTT. The genes are TRBV2 and TRBJ2-2, with TRBD2 matching over 12 bases. CDR3 length equals 17 residues. The junction had 5 bases not matched to a gene; V was cut back by 5 bases and J by 1 base. Per the germline V gene, CDR1 is SNHLY and CDR2 is FYNNEI.

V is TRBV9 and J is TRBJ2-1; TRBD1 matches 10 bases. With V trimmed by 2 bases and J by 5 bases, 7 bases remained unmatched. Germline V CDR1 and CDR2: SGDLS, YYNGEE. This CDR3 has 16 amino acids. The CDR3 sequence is CASSVNTGQGNNEQFF. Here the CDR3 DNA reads TGTGCCAGCAGCGTGAATACGGGACAGGGGAACAATGAGCAGTTCTTC. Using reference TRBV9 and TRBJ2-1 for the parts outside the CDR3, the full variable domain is DSGVTQTPKHLITATGQRVTLRCSPRSGDLSVYWYQQSLDQGLQFLIQYYNGEERAKGNILERFSAQQFPDLHSELNLSSLELGDSALYFCASSVNTGQGNNEQFFGPGTRLTVL.

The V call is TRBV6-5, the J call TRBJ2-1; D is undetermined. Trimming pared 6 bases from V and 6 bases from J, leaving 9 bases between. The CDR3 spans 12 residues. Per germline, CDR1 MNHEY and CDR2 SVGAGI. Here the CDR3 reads CASRNSLNEQFF. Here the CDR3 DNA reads TGTGCCAGCAGGAACAGCCTCAATGAGCAGTTCTTC.

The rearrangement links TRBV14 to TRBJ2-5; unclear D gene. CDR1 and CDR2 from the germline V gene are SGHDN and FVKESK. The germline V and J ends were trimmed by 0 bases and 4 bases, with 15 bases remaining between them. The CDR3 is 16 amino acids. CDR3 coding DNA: TGTGCCAGCAGCCAAGACAGGCTCTCCGTTGGAGAGACCCAGTACTTC. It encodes CASSQDRLSVGETQYF.

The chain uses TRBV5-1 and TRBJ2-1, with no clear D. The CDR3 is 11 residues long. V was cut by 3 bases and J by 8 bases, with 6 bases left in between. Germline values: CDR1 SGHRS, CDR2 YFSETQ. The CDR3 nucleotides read TGCGCCAGCAGCTCCCTATATGAGCAGTTCTTC. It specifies CASSSLYEQFF.

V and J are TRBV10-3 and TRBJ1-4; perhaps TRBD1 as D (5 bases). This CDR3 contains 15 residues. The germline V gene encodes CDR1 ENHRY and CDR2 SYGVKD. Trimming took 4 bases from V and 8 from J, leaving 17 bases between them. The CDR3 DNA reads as TGTGCCATCAGTGGGGAGGGGTCAAGTGGGGAAAAACTGTTTTTT. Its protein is CAISGEGSSGEKLFF.

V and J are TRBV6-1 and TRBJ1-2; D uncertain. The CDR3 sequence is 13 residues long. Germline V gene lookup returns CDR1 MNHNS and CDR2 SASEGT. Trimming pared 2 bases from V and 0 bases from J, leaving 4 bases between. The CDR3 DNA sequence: TGTGCCAGCAGTGAACAGACTAACTATGGCTACACCTTC. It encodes CASSEQTNYGYTF.

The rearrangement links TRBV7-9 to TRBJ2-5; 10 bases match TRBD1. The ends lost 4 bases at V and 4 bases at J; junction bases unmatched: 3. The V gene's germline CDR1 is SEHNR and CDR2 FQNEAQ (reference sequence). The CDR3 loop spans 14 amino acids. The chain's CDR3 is CASSSRTGGETQYF. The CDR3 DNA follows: TGTGCCAGCAGCTCTCGGACAGGGGGAGAGACCCAGTACTTC.

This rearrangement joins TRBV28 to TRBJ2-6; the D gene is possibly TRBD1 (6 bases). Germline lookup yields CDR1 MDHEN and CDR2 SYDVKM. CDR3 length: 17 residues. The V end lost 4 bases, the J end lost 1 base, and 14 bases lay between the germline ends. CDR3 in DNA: TGTGCCAGCAGTTCGGGACAAGGAGGATCTGGGGCCAACGTCCTGACTTTC. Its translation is CASSSGQGGSGANVLTF.

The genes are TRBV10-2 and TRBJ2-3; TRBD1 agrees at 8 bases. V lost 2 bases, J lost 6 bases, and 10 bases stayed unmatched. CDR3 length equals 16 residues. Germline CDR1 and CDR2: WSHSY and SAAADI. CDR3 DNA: TGCGCCAGCAGTGAGGGCCCCAGGGGGCTGGGCGATACGCAGTATTTT. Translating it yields CASSEGPRGLGDTQYF.

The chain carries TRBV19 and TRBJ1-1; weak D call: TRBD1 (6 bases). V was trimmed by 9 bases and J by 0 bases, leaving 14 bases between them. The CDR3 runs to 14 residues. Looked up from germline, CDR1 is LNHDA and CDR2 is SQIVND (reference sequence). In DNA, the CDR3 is TGTGCCAGCCAACCAACAGGGATGAACACTGAAGCTTTCTTT. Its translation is CASQPTGMNTEAFF.

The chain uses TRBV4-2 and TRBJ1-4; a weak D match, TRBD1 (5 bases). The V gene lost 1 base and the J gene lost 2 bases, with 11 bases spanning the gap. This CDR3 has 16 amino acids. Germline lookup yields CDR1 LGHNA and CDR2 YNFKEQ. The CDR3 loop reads CASSQAGGTTNEKLFF. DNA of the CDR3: TGTGCCAGCAGCCAAGCCGGGGGGACGACTAATGAAAAACTGTTTTTT.

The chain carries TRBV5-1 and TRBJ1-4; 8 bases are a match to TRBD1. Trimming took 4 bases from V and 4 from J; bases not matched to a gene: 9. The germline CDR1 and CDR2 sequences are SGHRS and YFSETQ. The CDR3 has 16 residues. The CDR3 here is CASSTDREVYNEKLFF. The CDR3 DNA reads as TGCGCCAGCAGCACGGACAGGGAGGTCTATAATGAAAAACTGTTTTTT.

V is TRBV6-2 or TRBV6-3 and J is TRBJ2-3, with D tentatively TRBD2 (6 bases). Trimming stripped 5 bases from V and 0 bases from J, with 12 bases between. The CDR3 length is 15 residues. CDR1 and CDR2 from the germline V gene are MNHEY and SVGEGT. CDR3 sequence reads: CASSLRRGSTDTQYF. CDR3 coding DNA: TGTGCCAGCAGTCTCAGGAGGGGTAGCACAGATACGCAGTATTTT.